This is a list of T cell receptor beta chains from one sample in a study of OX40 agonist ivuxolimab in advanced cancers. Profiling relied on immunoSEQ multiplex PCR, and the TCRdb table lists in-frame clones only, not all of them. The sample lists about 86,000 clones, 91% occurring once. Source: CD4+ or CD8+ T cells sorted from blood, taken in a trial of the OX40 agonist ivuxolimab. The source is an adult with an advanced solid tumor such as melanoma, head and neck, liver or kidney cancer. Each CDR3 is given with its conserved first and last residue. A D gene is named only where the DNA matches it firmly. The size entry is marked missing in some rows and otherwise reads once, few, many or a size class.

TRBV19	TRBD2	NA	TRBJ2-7	CASSIGGRASYEQYF	TGTGCCAGTAGTATAGGCGGGAGGGCCTCCTACGAGCAGTACTTC
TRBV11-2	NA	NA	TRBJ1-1	CASSMDLNTEAFF	TGTGCCAGCAGCATGGACCTGAACACTGAAGCTTTCTTT
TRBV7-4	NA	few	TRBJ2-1	CASSFPTSRGSSYNEQFF	TGTGCCAGCAGCTTTCCTACATCTCGGGGGAGCTCCTACAATGAGCAGTTCTTC
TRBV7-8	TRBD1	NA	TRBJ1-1	CASSRDRNTEAFF	TGTGCCAGCAGCAGGGACAGGAACACTGAAGCTTTCTTT
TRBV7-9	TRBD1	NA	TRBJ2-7	CASSPRDRAYEQYF	TGTGCCAGCAGCCCACGGGACAGAGCCTACGAGCAGTACTTC
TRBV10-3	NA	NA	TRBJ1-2	CAIRDWKTEVYGYTF	TGTGCCATCAGGGACTGGAAGACAGAAGTCTATGGCTACACCTTC
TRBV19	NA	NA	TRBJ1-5	CASNEDDNQPQHF	TGTGCCAGTAATGAGGATGACAATCAGCCCCAGCATTTT
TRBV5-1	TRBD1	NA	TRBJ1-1	CASSNDRGLNTEAFF	TGCGCCAGCAGCAACGACAGGGGTCTGAACACTGAAGCTTTCTTT
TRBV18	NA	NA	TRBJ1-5	CASSLTENGNQPQHF	TGTGCCAGCTCCCTGACAGAAAACGGCAATCAGCCCCAGCATTTT
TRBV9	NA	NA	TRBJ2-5	CASSSRDIEETQYF	TGTGCCAGCAGTTCCCGGGACATCGAAGAGACCCAGTACTTC
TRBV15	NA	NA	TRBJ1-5	CATSREGSNQPQHF	TGTGCCACCAGCAGAGAAGGTAGCAATCAGCCCCAGCATTTT
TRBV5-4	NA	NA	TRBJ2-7	CASSSQGYEQYF	TGTGCCAGCAGCTCGCAGGGGTACGAGCAGTACTTC
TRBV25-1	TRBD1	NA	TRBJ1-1	CASRPLDRGVTEAFF	TGTGCCAGCAGACCTTTGGACAGGGGAGTCACTGAAGCTTTCTTT
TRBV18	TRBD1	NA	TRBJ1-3	CASSPTGAGNTIYF	TGTGCCAGCTCACCGACAGGGGCTGGAAACACCATATATTTT
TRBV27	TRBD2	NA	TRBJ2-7	CASSYGLAGDNEQYF	TGTGCCAGCAGTTACGGACTAGCGGGAGACAACGAGCAGTACTTC
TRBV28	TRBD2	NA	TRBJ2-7	CASSLAGAGPYEQYF	TGTGCCAGCAGTCTAGCGGGAGCGGGTCCCTACGAGCAGTACTTC
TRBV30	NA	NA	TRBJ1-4	CAWSWGFGEKLFF	TGTGCCTGGAGTTGGGGGTTTGGTGAAAAACTGTTTTTT
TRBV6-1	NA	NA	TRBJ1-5	CASIRGSNQPQHF	TGTGCCAGCATACGGGGTAGCAATCAGCCCCAGCATTTT
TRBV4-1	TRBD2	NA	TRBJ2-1	CASSRTSGTYNEQFF	TGCGCCAGCAGCAGGACTAGCGGCACATACAATGAGCAGTTCTTC
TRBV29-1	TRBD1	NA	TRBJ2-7	CSVIRDPRGKTSYEQYF	TGCAGCGTAATTAGGGACCCCAGGGGGAAGACGTCCTACGAGCAGTACTTC
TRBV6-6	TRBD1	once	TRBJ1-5	CASSYARQGASQPQHF	TGTGCCAGCAGTTACGCAAGACAGGGGGCGAGTCAGCCCCAGCATTTT
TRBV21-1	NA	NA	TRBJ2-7	CASISGSHKNPIREQYF	TGTGCCAGCATCTCCGGGTCACACAAGAACCCTATTCGCGAGCAGTACTTC
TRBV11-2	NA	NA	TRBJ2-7	CASSFVVGGISYEQYF	TGTGCCAGCAGCTTCGTCGTGGGGGGTATCTCCTACGAGCAGTACTTC
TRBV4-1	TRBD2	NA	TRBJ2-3	CASSYGTSGTDTQYF	TGCGCCAGCAGCTACGGGACTAGCGGCACAGATACGCAGTATTTT
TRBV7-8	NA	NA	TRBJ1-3	CASSFQPPSWGNTIYF	TGTGCCAGCAGCTTTCAACCCCCCTCGTGGGGAAACACCATATATTTT
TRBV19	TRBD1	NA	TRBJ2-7	CASSIFGQGSYEQYF	TGTGCCAGTAGTATTTTTGGACAGGGCTCCTACGAGCAGTACTTC
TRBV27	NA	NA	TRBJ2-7	CASSFERGRATYEQYF	TGTGCCAGCAGTTTCGAGAGGGGACGGGCGACCTACGAGCAGTACTTC
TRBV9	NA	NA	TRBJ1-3	CASSVAGDGNTIYF	TGTGCCAGCAGCGTAGCGGGGGACGGAAACACCATATATTTT
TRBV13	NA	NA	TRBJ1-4	CASSLGSGGNEKLFF	TGTGCCAGCAGCTTAGGATCGGGGGGGAATGAAAAACTGTTTTTT
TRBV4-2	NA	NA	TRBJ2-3	CASSSAPGALTDTQYF	TGTGCCAGCAGCTCAGCGCCCGGGGCCCTCACAGATACGCAGTATTTT
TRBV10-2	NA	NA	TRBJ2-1	CASSGSGLYNEQFF	TGCGCCAGCAGCGGATCGGGACTCTACAATGAGCAGTTCTTC
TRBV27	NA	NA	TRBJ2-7	CASSSGQGYEQYF	TGTGCCAGCAGTTCCGGGCAGGGCTACGAGCAGTACTTC
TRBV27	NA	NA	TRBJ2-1	CASSSGNEQFF	TGTGCCAGCAGTTCGGGGAATGAGCAGTTCTTC
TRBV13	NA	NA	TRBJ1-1	CASSLGRGYVGTEAFF	TGTGCCAGCAGCTTAGGCCGTGGGTATGTCGGCACTGAAGCTTTCTTT
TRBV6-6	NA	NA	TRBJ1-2	CASSILANYGYTF	TGTGCCAGCAGTATACTGGCTAACTATGGCTACACCTTC
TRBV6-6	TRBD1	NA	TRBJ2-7	CASSYIQGSYEQYF	TGTGCCAGCAGTTATATACAGGGGTCCTACGAGCAGTACTTC
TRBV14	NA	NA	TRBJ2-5	CASSQYGEETQYF	TGTGCCAGCAGCCAATACGGGGAAGAGACCCAGTACTTC